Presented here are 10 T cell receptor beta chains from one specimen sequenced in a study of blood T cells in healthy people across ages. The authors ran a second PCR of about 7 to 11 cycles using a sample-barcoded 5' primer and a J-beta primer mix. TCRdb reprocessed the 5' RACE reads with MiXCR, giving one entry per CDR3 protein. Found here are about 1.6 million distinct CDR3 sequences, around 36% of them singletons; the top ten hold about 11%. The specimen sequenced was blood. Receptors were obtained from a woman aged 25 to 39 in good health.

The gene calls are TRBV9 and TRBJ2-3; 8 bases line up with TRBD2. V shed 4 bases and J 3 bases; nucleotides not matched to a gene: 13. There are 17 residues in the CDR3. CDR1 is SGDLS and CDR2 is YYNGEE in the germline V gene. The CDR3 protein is CASSPWAGGPQTDTQYF. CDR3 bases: TGTGCCAGCAGCCCTTGGGCGGGGGGCCCTCAGACAGATACGCAGTATTTT.

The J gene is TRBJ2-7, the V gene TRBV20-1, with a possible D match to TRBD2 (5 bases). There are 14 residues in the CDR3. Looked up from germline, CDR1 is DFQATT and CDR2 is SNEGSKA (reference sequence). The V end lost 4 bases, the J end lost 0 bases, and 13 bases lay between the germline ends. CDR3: CSAKRLANSYEQYF. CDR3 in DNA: TGCAGTGCTAAACGGCTAGCTAACTCCTACGAGCAGTACTTC.

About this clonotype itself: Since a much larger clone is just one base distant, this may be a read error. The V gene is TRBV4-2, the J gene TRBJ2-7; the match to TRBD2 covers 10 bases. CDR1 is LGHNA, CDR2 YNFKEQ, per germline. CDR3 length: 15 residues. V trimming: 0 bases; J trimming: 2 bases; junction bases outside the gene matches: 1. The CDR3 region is CASSQELAGAYEQYF. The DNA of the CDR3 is TGTGCCAGCAGCCAAGAGCTAGCGGGGGCCTACGAGCAGTACTTC.

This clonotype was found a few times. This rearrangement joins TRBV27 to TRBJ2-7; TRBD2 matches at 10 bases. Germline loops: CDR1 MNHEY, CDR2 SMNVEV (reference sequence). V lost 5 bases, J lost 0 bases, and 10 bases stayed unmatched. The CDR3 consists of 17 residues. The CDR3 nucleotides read TGTGCCAGCAGTCCACTCCGACTAGCGGGTCCCTCCTACGAGCAGTACTTC. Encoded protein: CASSPLRLAGPSYEQYF.

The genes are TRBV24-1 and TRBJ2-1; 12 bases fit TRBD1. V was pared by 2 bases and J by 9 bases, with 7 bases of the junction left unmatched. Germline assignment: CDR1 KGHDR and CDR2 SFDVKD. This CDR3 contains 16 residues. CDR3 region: CATSDWGQGARIEQFF. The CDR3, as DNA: TGTGCCACCAGTGATTGGGGACAGGGGGCTCGTATTGAGCAGTTCTTC.

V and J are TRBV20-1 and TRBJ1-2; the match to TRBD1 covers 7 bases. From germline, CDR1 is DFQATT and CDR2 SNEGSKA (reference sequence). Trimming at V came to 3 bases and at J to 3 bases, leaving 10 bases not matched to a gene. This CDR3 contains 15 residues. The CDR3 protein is CSARGGQATHYGYTF. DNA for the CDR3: TGCAGTGCTAGGGGCGGACAGGCGACGCACTATGGCTACACCTTC.

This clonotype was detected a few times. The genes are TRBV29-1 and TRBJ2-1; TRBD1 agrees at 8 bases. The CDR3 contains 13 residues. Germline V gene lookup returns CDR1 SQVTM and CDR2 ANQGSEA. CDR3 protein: CIELSAGGDEQFF. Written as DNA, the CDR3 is TGCATCGAGTTAAGTGCAGGGGGCGATGAGCAGTTCTTC.

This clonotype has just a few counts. The CDR3 DNA reads as TGTGCCGTCGGGAGCGTAGACCGGGAAAGCTCCTACGAGCAGTACTTC. Translated: CAVGSVDRESSYEQYF. The chain combines TRBV10-3 with TRBJ2-7; perhaps TRBD2 as D (6 bases). Trimming removed 11 bases from V and 0 bases from J, with 23 bases in between. CDR1 and CDR2 (germline): ENHRY, SYGVKD. There are 16 residues in the CDR3.

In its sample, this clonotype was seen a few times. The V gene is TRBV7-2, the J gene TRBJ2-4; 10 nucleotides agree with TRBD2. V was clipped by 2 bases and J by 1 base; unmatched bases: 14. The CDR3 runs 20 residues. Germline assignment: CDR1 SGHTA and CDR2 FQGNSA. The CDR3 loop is CASSLKPVLAGDWAKNIQYF. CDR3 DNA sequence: TGTGCCAGCAGCTTAAAGCCCGTGCTAGCGGGAGACTGGGCCAAAAACATTCAGTACTTC.

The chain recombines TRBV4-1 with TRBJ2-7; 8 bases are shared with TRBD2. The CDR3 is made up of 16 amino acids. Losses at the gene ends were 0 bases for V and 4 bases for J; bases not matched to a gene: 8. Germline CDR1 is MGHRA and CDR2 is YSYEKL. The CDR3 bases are TGCGCCAGCAGCCAAGATGTGTTAGCGGGAAGGTACGAGCAGTACTTC. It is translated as CASSQDVLAGRYEQYF.